These 22 T cell receptor beta chains were all obtained from the same sample, sequenced in a study of breast tumors, draining lymph nodes, adjacent tissues. One entry per CDR3 protein, called by TCRdb with MiXCR from the multiplex PCR reads. This table has approximately 45,000 distinct CDR3 sequences, roughly 24% appearing once. The sample comprised breast tumor tissue. These receptors were taken from a female donor with breast cancer. Some clones in this sample may be carry-over from other donors' samples.

This clonotype was seen repeatedly, ten times or more. This chain joins TRBV3-1 and TRBJ2-6, with TRBD1 matching 11 bases. The J segment lost 0 bases and the V segment lost 6 bases, leaving 7 bases of the junction unmatched. Germline assignment: CDR1 LGHDT and CDR2 YNNKEL (reference sequence). The CDR3 runs 18 residues. CDR3 DNA: TGTGCCAGCAGACCAGGACAGGGGGCCACCTCTGGGGCCAACGTCCTGACTTTC. Its protein is CASRPGQGATSGANVLTF.

This clonotype came up many times. The chain has TRBV11-2 and TRBJ1-5; unclear D gene. V was pared by 4 bases and J by 7 bases, with 11 bases between. Germline V gene sequence: CDR1 SGHAT, CDR2 FQNNGV. The CDR3 is made up of 13 amino acids. CDR3: CASSSAGDQPQHF. CDR3 in DNA: TGTGCCAGCAGCTCCGCGGGAGACCAGCCCCAGCATTTT. Filled out from reference TRBV11-2 and TRBJ1-5, the complete variable domain reads EAGVAQSPRYKIIEKRQSVAFWCNPISGHATLYWYQQILGQGPKLLIQFQNNGVVDDSQLPKDRFSAERLKGVDSTLKIQPAKLEDSAVYLCASSSAGDQPQHFGDGTRLSIL.

This clonotype was counted at least ten times. The chain is built from TRBV7-3 and TRBJ2-1; 7 bases map to TRBD2. This CDR3 spans 15 amino acids. CDR1 SGHTA and CDR2 FQGTGA come from the germline V gene. V lost 6 bases to trimming and J lost 5 bases; unmatched junction nucleotides: 10. The CDR3 spells CASSPFGGGDNEQFF. The CDR3 nucleotides are TGTGCCAGCAGTCCATTTGGGGGGGGAGACAATGAGCAGTTCTTC.

Regarding this clonotype: This may be a read error, as it is one base from a much larger clone. This chain connects TRBV12-3 or TRBV12-4 to TRBJ1-3, with 8 bases identical to TRBD1. There are 15 residues in the CDR3. The CDR3 DNA reads as TGTGCCAGCAGCCGAGACAGGGGCTCTGGAAACACCAAATATTTT. This translates into CASSRDRGSGNTKYF.

The CDR3 here is CASTPTPGTGGEKLFF. The CDR3 DNA reads TGCGCCAGCACCCCAACCCCCGGGACAGGAGGTGAAAAACTGTTTTTT. J is TRBJ1-4 and V is TRBV10-1; 8 bases fit TRBD1. V lost 7 bases, J lost 7 bases, and 14 bases stayed unmatched. This CDR3 is built from 16 residues. Per germline, CDR1 WNHNN and CDR2 SYGVQD (reference sequence).

This clonotype was picked up many times. The chain couples TRBV20-1 to TRBJ2-1; 7 nucleotides line up with TRBD1. This CDR3 is built from 12 residues. The trim removed 6 bases at V and 6 bases at J, leaving 5 bases unmatched. Germline-derived CDR1 and CDR2 are DFQATT and SNEGSKA (reference sequence). The CDR3 is CSATGQRNEQFF. CDR3 nucleotides: TGCAGTGCAACGGGACAGCGCAATGAGCAGTTCTTC.

This clonotype has ten or more counts. The rearrangement uses TRBV19 and TRBJ1-5; tentatively, D is TRBD1 (6 bases). Germline V gene data show CDR1 as LNHDA and CDR2 as SQIVND (reference sequence). The CDR3 is 15 residues long. The V end lost 4 bases, the J end lost 7 bases, and 17 bases lay between the germline ends. The CDR3 is CASSNPRTVRQPQHF. CDR3 in DNA: TGTGCCAGTAGTAACCCTAGGACAGTACGACAGCCCCAGCATTTT.

This clonotype is medium-sized by share. V gene TRBV29-1 combines with J gene TRBJ2-2, with TRBD2 identical over 9 bases. V lost 1 base to trimming and J lost 5 bases; unmatched junction nucleotides: 5. There are 15 residues in the CDR3. The V gene's germline CDR1 is SQVTM and CDR2 ANQGSEA. The CDR3 reads CSVEVLSGRTGELFF. The CDR3 coding sequence is TGCAGCGTTGAAGTCCTTAGCGGGAGAACCGGGGAGCTGTTTTTT.

This clonotype was observed at least ten times. This chain uses TRBV10-3 with TRBJ2-7; a weak D match, TRBD2 (6 bases). V lost 8 bases and J lost 0, with 17 bases in between. The CDR3 loop spans 15 amino acids. Germline CDR1 is ENHRY and CDR2 is SYGVKD. CDR3 sequence reads: CAIRGLEGNSYEQYF. DNA for the CDR3: TGTGCCATCCGCGGGCTGGAGGGGAACTCCTACGAGCAGTACTTC.

This clonotype showed up many times. CDR3 protein: CASSLGQGHYSPLHF. The CDR3 region has the DNA TGTGCCAGCAGCTTAGGACAGGGACACTATTCACCCCTCCACTTT. V gene TRBV7-9 combines with J gene TRBJ1-6; 7 bases match TRBD1. The CDR3 has 15 amino acids. V shed 1 base and J 8 bases; nucleotides not matched to a gene: 5. Germline loops: CDR1 SEHNR, CDR2 FQNEAQ (reference sequence).

This clonotype was picked up many times. The rearrangement joins TRBV19 to TRBJ2-6; no firm D call. V was pared by 3 bases and J by 9 bases, with 3 bases between. Per germline, CDR1 LNHDA and CDR2 SQIVND (reference sequence). The CDR3 length is 11 residues. The CDR3 DNA sequence: TGTGCCAGTAGTATTGACAACGTCCTGACTTTC. Translation gives CASSIDNVLTF.

This clonotype was seen just once. The genes are TRBV15 and TRBJ2-7, with D possibly matching TRBD1 (6 bases). Per the germline V gene, CDR1 is LNHNV and CDR2 is YYDKDF (reference sequence). The CDR3 loop spans 14 amino acids. V was trimmed by 4 bases and J by 3 bases, leaving 13 bases between them. This CDR3 reads CATSTRDKYYEQYF. The CDR3 DNA sequence: TGTGCCACCAGCACCCGGGACAAATACTACGAGCAGTACTTC.

This clonotype appeared many times. The V gene is TRBV5-1, the J gene TRBJ2-3; D remains ambiguous. The CDR3 extends over 18 amino acids. Trimming took off 2 bases at V and 1 base at J, with 20 bases between the two ends. In germline, CDR1 is SGHRS, CDR2 YFSETQ. CDR3 in DNA: TGCGCCAGCAGCTTCGCCCCCAGTGACCCAAGGGGCACAGATACGCAGTATTTT. Amino acids: CASSFAPSDPRGTDTQYF.

This clonotype was counted at least ten times. The rearrangement links TRBV2 to TRBJ2-5; D is undetermined. Trimming cost V 6 bases and J 5 bases, with 19 bases left between them. Germline CDR1 is SNHLY and CDR2 is FYNNEI. CDR3 length: 15 amino acids. The CDR3 here is CASRPGGALSETQYF. CDR3 bases: TGTGCCAGCAGGCCCGGTGGAGCTCTGTCGGAGACCCAGTACTTC.

The table lists this clonotype with many counts. The rearrangement joins TRBV6-1 to TRBJ1-5, with D possibly TRBD1 on 6 matching bases. This CDR3 is 15 amino acids long. Germline values: CDR1 MNHNS, CDR2 SASEGT. With 0 bases removed from V and 3 bases from J, the gap between germline ends came to 9 bases. The CDR3 nucleotides read TGTGCCAGCAGTGAAGCATGGGGGCCCAATCAGCCCCAGCATTTT. Translating gives CASSEAWGPNQPQHF.

The chain is built from TRBV20-1 and TRBJ2-3; TRBD2 matches at 12 bases. The CDR3 runs 16 residues. The junction had 12 bases not matched to a gene; V was cut back by 3 bases and J by 8 bases. Germline V gene lookup returns CDR1 DFQATT and CDR2 SNEGSKA (reference sequence). This chain's CDR3 is CSASALTSGGPGTQYF. CDR3 in DNA: TGCAGTGCTAGCGCGTTAACTAGCGGGGGGCCAGGTACGCAGTATTTT.

Concerning this clonotype: A much larger clone differs by one base, so this may be a read error. This chain links TRBV19 with TRBJ2-1; maybe TRBD2 (6 bases). The CDR3 runs to 15 residues. In germline, CDR1 is LNHDA, CDR2 SQIVND (reference sequence). The CDR3 DNA reads as TGTGCCAGTAGTATACGGGGGAGCTCCTACAATGAGCAGCTCTTC. It is translated as CASSIRGSSYNEQLF. Drawing the rest from reference TRBV19 and TRBJ2-1, the complete variable domain is DGGITQSPKYLFRKEGQNVTLSCEQNLNHDAMYWYRQDPGQGLRLIYYSQIVNDFQKGDIAEGYSVSREKKESFPLTVTSAQKNPTAFYLCASSIRGSSYNEQLFGPGTRLTVL.

This clonotype was picked up many times. The chain combines TRBV3-1 with TRBJ2-6; maybe TRBD1 (6 bases). This CDR3 has 17 residues. Trimming cost V 4 bases and J 5 bases, with 18 bases left between them. From germline, CDR1 is LGHDT and CDR2 YNNKEL (reference sequence). DNA for the CDR3: TGTGCCAGCAGCCGCCTCAAACAGGGCGCCAGGGCCAACGTCCTGACTTTC. The encoded protein is CASSRLKQGARANVLTF.

This clonotype occurred many times. The chain links TRBV6-5 to TRBJ2-7; 9 bases agree with TRBD2. The V and J ends lost 2 bases and 7 bases, in that order; junction bases with no gene match: 9. The V gene's germline CDR1 is MNHEY and CDR2 SVGAGI. The CDR3 has 15 amino acids. Here the CDR3 DNA reads TGTGCCAGCAGTTACAGGGCGGGGGGGCCTGAAGAGCAGTACTTC. Translating gives CASSYRAGGPEEQYF.

This clonotype was recorded at least ten times. This chain connects TRBV20-1 to TRBJ2-3; 12 positions match TRBD2. The germline gives CDR1 DFQATT, CDR2 SNEGSKA (reference sequence). The CDR3 consists of 15 residues. The ends lost 3 bases at V and 4 bases at J; junction bases unmatched: 5. CDR3 bases: TGCAGTGCTAGTGTAGGACTAGCGGGACCAGATACGCAGTATTTT. Translation: CSASVGLAGPDTQYF.

This clonotype was seen repeatedly, ten times or more. CDR3 sequence (DNA): TGCAGTGCTAGAGCCCAAATGAACACTGAAGCTTTCTTT. It codes for CSARAQMNTEAFF. This sequence joins TRBV20-1 and TRBJ1-1; the D is unclear. Germline loops: CDR1 DFQATT, CDR2 SNEGSKA (reference sequence). V lost 1 base and J lost 0, with 6 bases in between. The CDR3 is made up of 13 amino acids.

V and J are TRBV6-5 and TRBJ2-2; D perhaps matches TRBD2 (5 bases). Trimming took off 6 bases at V and 9 bases at J, with 20 bases between the two ends. Germline values: CDR1 MNHEY, CDR2 SVGAGI. This CDR3 has 15 amino acids. The CDR3 DNA reads TGTGCCAGCAGGCCTGGGGTCGGGCGGGCCCGGGAGCTGTTTTTT. Translated, it gives CASRPGVGRARELFF.